A single sample gave rise to the 23 T cell receptor beta chains below, sequenced in a study of graft-versus-host responses after intestinal transplantation. Which antigens these TCRs recognize remains unknown. Repertoires were generated with immunoSEQ multiplex PCR, while TCRdb's copy carries only in-frame clones and drops some. The data contain approximately 93,000 clones, around 90% of them seen just once; the ten biggest clones take up about 0.062%. The specimen was unstimulated CD8+ T cells sorted from spleen or lymph node cells, collected before transplant. All receptors derive from a human donor who was the organ donor for an intestinal transplant.

The chain employs TRBV30 and TRBJ2-5, with 11 bases aligning to TRBD2. CDR1 is GTSNPN, CDR2 SVGIG, per germline (reference sequence). CDR3 length equals 15 residues. V lost 0 bases to trimming and J lost 4 bases; unmatched junction nucleotides: 4. CDR3: CAWSVLAGVGETQYF. The CDR3 nucleotides read TGTGCCTGGAGTGTACTAGCGGGGGTCGGAGAGACCCAGTACTTC.

The chain joins TRBV6-1 to TRBJ2-1, with 7 bases lining up with TRBD2. V trimming: 8 bases; J trimming: 2 bases; junction bases outside the gene matches: 9. The CDR3 contains 15 residues. Germline loops: CDR1 MNHNS, CDR2 SASEGT. DNA for the CDR3: TGTGCCAGCGCTACTAGCGCCGGGACCTACAATGAGCAGTTCTTC. Its translation is CASATSAGTYNEQFF.

This clone was picked up one time. The chain employs TRBV27 and TRBJ2-7, with 7 bases aligning to TRBD1. V was clipped by 7 bases and J by 5 bases; unmatched bases: 8. Germline lookup yields CDR1 MNHEY and CDR2 SMNVEV (reference sequence). This CDR3 contains 13 residues. In DNA form, the CDR3 reads TGTGCCAGCACCCCACAGGGGCACAACGAGCAGTACTTC. Translating gives CASTPQGHNEQYF.

The rearrangement uses TRBV5-6 and TRBJ2-1; 9 bases match TRBD2. The germline gives CDR1 SGHDT, CDR2 YYEEEE. The CDR3 is 15 residues long. Germline trimming cut 2 bases from V and 5 bases from J; bases unmatched to any gene: 5. The CDR3 nucleotides read TGTGCCAGCAGCTTATCGACTAGCGGTCACAATGAGCAGTTCTTC. This translates into CASSLSTSGHNEQFF.

The chain joins TRBV6-6 to TRBJ2-2, with 8 bases aligning to TRBD2. The length of the CDR3 is 16 residues. V was clipped by 2 bases and J by 7 bases; unmatched bases: 9. Looked up from germline, CDR1 is MNHNY and CDR2 is SVGAGI (reference sequence). CDR3 sequence reads: CASSYPSGLESGELFF. As DNA, the CDR3 is TGTGCCAGCAGTTACCCGTCGGGACTAGAAAGCGGGGAGCTGTTTTTT.

The chain uses TRBV2 and TRBJ1-4, with 10 bases identical to TRBD1. Germline-derived CDR1 and CDR2 are SNHLY and FYNNEI. The CDR3 is made up of 15 amino acids. The V and J ends lost 6 bases and 7 bases, in that order; junction bases with no gene match: 8. CDR3 sequence reads: CASRERDRGGEKLFF. The CDR3 region has the DNA TGTGCCAGCAGGGAGCGGGACAGGGGAGGTGAAAAACTGTTTTTT.

The genes are TRBV10-2 and TRBJ2-2, with D maybe TRBD2 (6 bases). The V end was cut by 2 bases, the J end by 3 bases, with 13 bases between. The germline V gene encodes CDR1 WSHSY and CDR2 SAAADI. This CDR3 region has 16 residues. CDR3 DNA: TGCGCCAGCAGTGAGGCACGGGACTCCTACACCGGGGAGCTGTTTTTT. This encodes CASSEARDSYTGELFF.

The rearrangement uses TRBV28 and TRBJ1-5; 9 bases are a match to TRBD1. The CDR3 loop spans 15 amino acids. V trimming: 6 bases; J trimming: 2 bases; junction bases outside the gene matches: 5. Per germline, CDR1 MDHEN and CDR2 SYDVKM. The CDR3 DNA follows: TGTGCCAGCAGCCCACAGGGGGCCCGCAATCAGCCCCAGCATTTT. Its translation is CASSPQGARNQPQHF.

The J gene is TRBJ2-7, the V gene TRBV11-2; 13 nucleotides align to TRBD2. Germline loops: CDR1 SGHAT, CDR2 FQNNGV. This CDR3 has 17 amino acids. Trimming took 0 bases from V and 6 from J; bases not matched to a gene: 8. The CDR3 here is CASSLELAGGRLAEQYF. DNA for the CDR3: TGTGCCAGCAGCTTAGAACTAGCGGGGGGGCGGTTGGCCGAGCAGTACTTC.

The sample holds one count of this clone. The chain links TRBV27 to TRBJ2-5; tentatively, D is TRBD2 (5 bases). The DNA end lines up better with TRBJ2-7; the J call may be wrong. Germline lookup yields CDR1 MNHEY and CDR2 SMNVEV (reference sequence). This CDR3 contains 13 residues. CDR3 in DNA: TGTGCCAGCAGTCCCCTCGGACTTAACGAGCAGTACTTC. As protein: CASSPLGLNEQYF.

V is TRBV2 and J is TRBJ1-2; 10 bases are shared with TRBD1. The CDR3 extends over 12 amino acids. V lost 7 bases to trimming and J lost 11 bases; unmatched junction nucleotides: 7. Germline CDR1 and CDR2: SNHLY and FYNNEI. CDR3: CASIAGTGVYTF. DNA for the CDR3: TGTGCCAGCATTGCCGGGACAGGGGTATACACCTTC.

The chain has TRBV6-6 and TRBJ2-3, with unresolved D. The V end was cut by 1 base, the J end by 0 bases, with 5 bases between. This CDR3 has 14 residues. CDR1 is MNHNY, CDR2 SVGAGI, per germline (reference sequence). CDR3 bases: TGTGCCAGCAGTTACTTCTCTAGCACAGATACGCAGTATTTT. Its protein is CASSYFSSTDTQYF.

The chain has TRBV5-5 and TRBJ1-3, with no clear D. The V gene lost 2 bases and the J gene lost 0 bases, with 6 bases spanning the gap. There are 14 residues in the CDR3. Germline V lookup: CDR1 SGHKS, CDR2 YYEKEE (reference sequence). The DNA of the CDR3 is TGTGCCAGCAGCTTCGACAACTCTGGAAACACCATATATTTT. Its protein product is CASSFDNSGNTIYF.

DNA for the CDR3: TGCGCCAGCAGCCAAGAGAACAGTGGGAACACTGAAGCTTTCTTT. Its protein product is CASSQENSGNTEAFF. The rearrangement links TRBV4-1 to TRBJ1-1; D gene ambiguous. CDR3 length: 15 amino acids. The V gene's germline CDR1 is MGHRA and CDR2 YSYEKL. V shed 0 bases and J shed 1 base, with 9 bases lying between them.

The chain couples TRBV7-9 to TRBJ2-7, with a weak D call TRBD2 (6 bases). Germline V gene data show CDR1 as SEHNR and CDR2 as FQNEAQ (reference sequence). The CDR3 length is 17 residues. Trimming took 1 base from V and 4 from J, leaving 20 bases between them. The CDR3 region has the DNA TGTGCCAGCAGCTTAGGGGGGACTCGCCGCCCCCTTTACGAGCAGTACTTC. It is translated as CASSLGGTRRPLYEQYF. The full variable domain, its missing parts supplied by reference TRBV7-9 and TRBJ2-7, is DTGVSQNPRHKITKRGQNVTFRCDPISEHNRLYWYRQTLGQGPEFLTYFQNEAQLEKSRLLSDRFSAERPKGSFSTLEIQRTEQGDSAMYLCASSLGGTRRPLYEQYFGPGTRLTVT.

The V and J genes are TRBV29-1 and TRBJ2-5, with TRBD1 as a possible D gene (5 bases). V was cut by 3 bases and J by 2 bases, with 10 bases left in between. Germline-derived CDR1 and CDR2 are SQVTM and ANQGSEA. There are 13 residues in the CDR3. CDR3 in amino acids: CSVDYDSQETQYF. CDR3 nucleotides: TGCAGCGTTGATTACGACAGTCAAGAGACCCAGTACTTC. The variable domain in full, with the rest retrieved from reference TRBV29-1 and TRBJ2-5, is SAVISQKPSRDICQRGTSLTIQCQVDSQVTMMFWYRQQPGQSLTLIATANQGSEATYESGFVIDKFPISRPNLTFSTLTVSNMSPEDSSIYLCSVDYDSQETQYFGPGTRLLVL.

This clone was recorded once. The chain combines TRBV4-2 with TRBJ2-1; 8 nucleotides match TRBD2. The V gene's germline CDR1 is LGHNA and CDR2 YNFKEQ. There are 14 residues in the CDR3. Trimming took 4 bases from V and 7 from J; bases not matched to a gene: 6. The CDR3 sequence: CASSLGVAGNEQFF. The CDR3 DNA sequence: TGTGCCAGCAGCCTCGGGGTAGCGGGGAATGAGCAGTTCTTC.

The genes are TRBV10-2 and TRBJ1-1; TRBD1 agrees at 7 bases. The CDR3 has 14 residues. Unmatched junction bases numbered 7, after V lost 8 bases and J lost 1 base. CDR1 and CDR2 (germline): WSHSY, SAAADI. For the CDR3, the DNA is TGCGCCAGCTCAGGGGGGCGGAGGAACACTGAAGCTTTCTTT. This encodes CASSGGRRNTEAFF.

The chain carries TRBV29-1 and TRBJ2-1; 10 nucleotides agree with TRBD2. The germline gives CDR1 SQVTM, CDR2 ANQGSEA. Unmatched junction bases numbered 2, after V lost 2 bases and J lost 4 bases. The CDR3 covers 14 residues. The CDR3 DNA is TGCAGCGTTGAACTAGCGGGAGTATACAATGAGCAGTTCTTC. It codes for CSVELAGVYNEQFF.

The V and J genes are TRBV7-3 and TRBJ2-3; tentative D call: TRBD2 (6 bases). In germline, CDR1 is SGHTA, CDR2 FQGTGA. V lost 4 bases, J lost 1 base, and 6 bases lay in between. This CDR3 region has 13 residues. DNA of the CDR3: TGTGCCAGCAGCTCTAGCGGCACAGATACGCAGTATTTT. It specifies CASSSSGTDTQYF.

The J gene is TRBJ2-1, the V gene TRBV11-2, with 7 bases aligning to TRBD2. The length of the CDR3 is 16 residues. Germline V CDR1 and CDR2: SGHAT, FQNNGV. Losses at the gene ends were 5 bases for V and 8 bases for J; bases not matched to a gene: 15. DNA for the CDR3: TGTGCCAGCAGCCTAGGGACTACCCGAGTGGGCCATGAGCAGTTCTTC. Translated: CASSLGTTRVGHEQFF.

The chain combines TRBV9 with TRBJ2-7; 7 nucleotides match TRBD2. V lost 2 bases to trimming and J lost 2 bases; unmatched junction nucleotides: 4. CDR1 and CDR2 from the germline V gene are SGDLS and YYNGEE. The CDR3 spans 14 residues. The CDR3 nucleotides are TGTGCCAGCAGCGTCGGGGCGGGAGCCTACGAGCAGTACTTC. This codes for CASSVGAGAYEQYF.

This clone was detected only a few times. The genes are TRBV4-1 and TRBJ2-7, with TRBD2 matching over 9 bases. Germline CDR1 is MGHRA and CDR2 is YSYEKL. The CDR3 extends over 15 amino acids. Germline trimming cut 2 bases from V and 2 bases from J; bases unmatched to any gene: 4. CDR3 sequence: CASSQIAGEPYEQYF. The DNA for the CDR3 is TGCGCCAGCAGCCAAATAGCGGGGGAGCCCTACGAGCAGTACTTC.